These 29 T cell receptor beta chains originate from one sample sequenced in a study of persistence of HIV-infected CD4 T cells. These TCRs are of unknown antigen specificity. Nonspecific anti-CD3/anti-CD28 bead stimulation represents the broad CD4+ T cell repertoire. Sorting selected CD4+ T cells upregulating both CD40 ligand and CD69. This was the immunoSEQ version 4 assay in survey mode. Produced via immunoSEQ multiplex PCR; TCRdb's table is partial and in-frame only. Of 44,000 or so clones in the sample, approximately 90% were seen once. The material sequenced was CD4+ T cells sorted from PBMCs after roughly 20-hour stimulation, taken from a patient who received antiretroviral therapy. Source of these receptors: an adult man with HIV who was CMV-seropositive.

The CDR3 region has the DNA TGTGCCATCAACGATGGAGGGGAATCACCCCTCCACTTT. Translated, it gives CAINDGGESPLHF. This chain uses TRBV10-3 with TRBJ1-6; possible D gene TRBD1, 5 bases. The CDR3 extends over 13 amino acids. V lost 7 bases, J lost 10 bases, and 14 bases lay in between. Germline V gives CDR1 ENHRY, CDR2 SYGVKD.

CDR3 in amino acids: CASSQMIRYGYTF. CDR3 nucleotides: TGTGCCAGCTCACAGATGATTAGGTATGGCTACACCTTC. This chain links TRBV2 with TRBJ1-2, with unresolved D. With 8 bases removed from V and 5 bases from J, the gap between germline ends came to 15 bases. Germline CDR1 reads SNHLY; CDR2 reads FYNNEI. The CDR3 spans 13 residues.

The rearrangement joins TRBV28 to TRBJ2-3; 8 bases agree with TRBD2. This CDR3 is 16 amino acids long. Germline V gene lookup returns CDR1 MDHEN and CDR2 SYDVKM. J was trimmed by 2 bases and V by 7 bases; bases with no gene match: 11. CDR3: CASTLRGGGITDTQYF. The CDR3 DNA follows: TGTGCCAGCACCTTACGGGGCGGGGGGATCACAGATACGCAGTATTTT.

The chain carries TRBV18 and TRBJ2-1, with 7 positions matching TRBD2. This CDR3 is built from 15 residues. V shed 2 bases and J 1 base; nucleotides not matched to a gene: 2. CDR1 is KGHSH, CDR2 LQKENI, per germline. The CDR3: CASSPTGGSYNEQFF. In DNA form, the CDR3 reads TGTGCCAGCTCACCAACGGGGGGATCCTACAATGAGCAGTTCTTC. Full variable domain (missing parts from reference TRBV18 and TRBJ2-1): NAGVMQNPRHLVRRRGQEARLRCSPMKGHSHVYWYRQLPEEGLKFMVYLQKENIIDESGMPKERFSAEFPKEGPSILRIQQVVRGDSAAYFCASSPTGGSYNEQFFGPGTRLTVL.

The CDR3: CASSKGIMVMNTEAFF. The CDR3 DNA sequence: TGTGCCAGCAGCAAGGGTATAATGGTCATGAACACTGAAGCTTTCTTT. The J gene is TRBJ1-1, the V gene TRBV28; the D is unclear. CDR3 length: 16 amino acids. The V and J ends lost 6 bases and 0 bases respectively, with 17 bases between them. Per the germline V gene, CDR1 is MDHEN and CDR2 is SYDVKM.

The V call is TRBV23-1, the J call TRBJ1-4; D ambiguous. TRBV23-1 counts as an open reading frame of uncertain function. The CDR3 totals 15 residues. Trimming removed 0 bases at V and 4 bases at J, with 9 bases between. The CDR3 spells CASSQSPGFNEKLFF. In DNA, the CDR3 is TGCGCCAGCAGTCAATCTCCAGGCTTTAATGAAAAACTGTTTTTT.

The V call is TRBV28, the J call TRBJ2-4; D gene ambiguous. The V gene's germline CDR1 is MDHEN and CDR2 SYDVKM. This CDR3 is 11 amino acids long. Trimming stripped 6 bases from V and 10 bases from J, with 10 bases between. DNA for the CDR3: TGTGCCAGCAGCAATTCGGAAATTCAGTACTTC. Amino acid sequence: CASSNSEIQYF. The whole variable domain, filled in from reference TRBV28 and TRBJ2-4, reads DVKVTQSSRYLVKRTGEKVFLECVQDMDHENMFWYRQDPGLGLRLIYFSYDVKMKEKGDIPEGYSVSREKKERFSLILESASTNQTSMYLCASSNSEIQYFGAGTRLSVL.

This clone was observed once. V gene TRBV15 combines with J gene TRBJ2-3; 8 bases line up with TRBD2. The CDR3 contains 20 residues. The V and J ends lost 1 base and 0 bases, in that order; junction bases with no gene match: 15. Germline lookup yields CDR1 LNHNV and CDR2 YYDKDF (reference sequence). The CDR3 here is CATSRGSLAGGLVSTDTQYF. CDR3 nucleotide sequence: TGTGCCACCAGCAGAGGCTCCCTGGCGGGGGGCCTTGTTAGCACAGATACGCAGTATTTT.

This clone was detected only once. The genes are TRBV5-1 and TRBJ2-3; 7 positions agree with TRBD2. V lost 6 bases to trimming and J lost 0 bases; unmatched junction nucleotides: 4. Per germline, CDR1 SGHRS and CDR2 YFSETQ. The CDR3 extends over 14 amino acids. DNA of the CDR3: TGCGCCAGCAATCGAGCGGGGAGCACAGATACGCAGTATTTT. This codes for CASNRAGSTDTQYF.

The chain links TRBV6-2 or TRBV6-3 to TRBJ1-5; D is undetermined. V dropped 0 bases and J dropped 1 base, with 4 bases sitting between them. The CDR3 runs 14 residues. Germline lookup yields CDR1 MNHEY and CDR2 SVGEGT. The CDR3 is CASSYSASNQPQHF. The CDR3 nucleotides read TGTGCCAGCAGTTACTCCGCCAGCAATCAGCCCCAGCATTTT.

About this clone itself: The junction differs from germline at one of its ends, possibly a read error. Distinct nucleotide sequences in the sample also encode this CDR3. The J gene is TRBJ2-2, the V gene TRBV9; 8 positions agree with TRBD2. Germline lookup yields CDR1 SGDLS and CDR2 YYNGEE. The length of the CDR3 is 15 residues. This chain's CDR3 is CASSVARGGTGELFF. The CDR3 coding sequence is TGTGCCAGCAGCGTAGCACGGGGGGGCACCGGGGAACTGTTTTTT. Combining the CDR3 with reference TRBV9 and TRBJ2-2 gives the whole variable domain DSGVTQTPKHLITATGQRVTLRCSPRSGDLSVYWYQQSLDQGLQFLIQYYNGEERAKGNILERFSAQQFPDLHSELNLSSLELGDSALYFCASSVARGGTGELFFGEGSRLTVL.

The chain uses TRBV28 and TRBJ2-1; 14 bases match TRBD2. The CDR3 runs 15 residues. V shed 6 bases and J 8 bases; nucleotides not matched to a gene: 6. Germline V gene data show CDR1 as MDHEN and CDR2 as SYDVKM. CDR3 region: CASRRTSGGWDEQFF. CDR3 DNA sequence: TGTGCCAGCAGGCGGACTAGCGGGGGGTGGGATGAGCAGTTCTTC.

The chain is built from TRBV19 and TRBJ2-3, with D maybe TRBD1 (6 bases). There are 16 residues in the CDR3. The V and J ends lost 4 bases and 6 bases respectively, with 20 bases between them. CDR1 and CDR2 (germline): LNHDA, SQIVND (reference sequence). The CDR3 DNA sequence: TGTGCCAGTAGTACGCGGACAGCCCATTTTAGGGATACGCAGTATTTT. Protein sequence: CASSTRTAHFRDTQYF.

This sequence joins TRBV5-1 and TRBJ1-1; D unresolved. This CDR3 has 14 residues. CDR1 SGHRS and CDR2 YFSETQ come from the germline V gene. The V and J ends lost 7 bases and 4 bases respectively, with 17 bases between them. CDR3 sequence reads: CASRSSPGGTEAFF. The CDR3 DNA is TGCGCCAGCCGTTCGAGTCCCGGTGGCACTGAAGCTTTCTTT.

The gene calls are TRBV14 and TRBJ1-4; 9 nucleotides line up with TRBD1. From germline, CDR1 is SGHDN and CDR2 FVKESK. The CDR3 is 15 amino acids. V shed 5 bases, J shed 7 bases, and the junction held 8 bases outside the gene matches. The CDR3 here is CASSMHRGLREKLFF. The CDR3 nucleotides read TGTGCCAGCAGCATGCACAGGGGGCTGCGTGAAAAACTGTTTTTT.

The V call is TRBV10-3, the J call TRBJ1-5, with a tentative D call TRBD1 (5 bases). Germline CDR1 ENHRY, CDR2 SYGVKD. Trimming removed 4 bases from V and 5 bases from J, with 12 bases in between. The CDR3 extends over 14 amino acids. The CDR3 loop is CAISAGQSYQPQHF. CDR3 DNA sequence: TGTGCCATCAGTGCGGGGCAGAGCTATCAGCCCCAGCATTTT.

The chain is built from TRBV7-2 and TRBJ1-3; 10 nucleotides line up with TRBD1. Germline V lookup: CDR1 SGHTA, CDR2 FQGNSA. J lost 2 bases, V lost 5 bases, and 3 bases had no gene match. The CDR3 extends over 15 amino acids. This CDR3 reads CASSKGQGTGNTIYF. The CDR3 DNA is TGTGCCAGCAGCAAGGGACAGGGGACTGGAAACACCATATATTTT.

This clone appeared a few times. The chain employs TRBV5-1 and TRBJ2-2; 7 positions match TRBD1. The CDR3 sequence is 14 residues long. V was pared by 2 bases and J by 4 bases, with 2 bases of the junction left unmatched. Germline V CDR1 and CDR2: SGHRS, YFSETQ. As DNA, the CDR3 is TGCGCCAGCAGCTTCCCAGGGGGCACCGGGGAGCTGTTTTTT. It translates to CASSFPGGTGELFF.

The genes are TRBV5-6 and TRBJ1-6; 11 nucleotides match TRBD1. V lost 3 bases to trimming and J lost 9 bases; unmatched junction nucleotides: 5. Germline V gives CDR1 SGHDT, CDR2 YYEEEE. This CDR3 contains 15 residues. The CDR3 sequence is CASSSDRGLVSPLHF. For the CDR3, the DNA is TGTGCCAGCAGCTCGGACAGGGGGCTCGTTTCACCCCTCCACTTT.

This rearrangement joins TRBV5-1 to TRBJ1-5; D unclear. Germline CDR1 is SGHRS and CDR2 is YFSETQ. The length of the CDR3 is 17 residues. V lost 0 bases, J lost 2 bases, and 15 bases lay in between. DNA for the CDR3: TGCGCCAGCAGCTTGGCTCCGGGCTTTGGGGGCAATCAGCCCCAGCATTTT. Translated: CASSLAPGFGGNQPQHF. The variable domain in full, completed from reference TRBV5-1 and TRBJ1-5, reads KAGVTQTPRYLIKTRGQQVTLSCSPISGHRSVSWYQQTPGQGLQFLFEYFSETQRNKGNFPGRFSGRQFSNSRSEMNVSTLELGDSALYLCASSLAPGFGGNQPQHFGDGTRLSIL.

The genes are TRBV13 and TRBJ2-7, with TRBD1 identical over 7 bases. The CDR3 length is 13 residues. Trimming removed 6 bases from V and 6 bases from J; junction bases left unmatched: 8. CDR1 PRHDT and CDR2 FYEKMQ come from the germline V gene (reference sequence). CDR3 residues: CASSFKAGGEQYF. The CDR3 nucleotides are TGTGCCAGCAGTTTCAAGGCAGGGGGCGAGCAGTACTTC.

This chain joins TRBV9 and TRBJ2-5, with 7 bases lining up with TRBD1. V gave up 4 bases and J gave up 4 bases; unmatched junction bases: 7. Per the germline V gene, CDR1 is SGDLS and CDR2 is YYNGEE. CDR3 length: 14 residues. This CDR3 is CASSPQGGLETQYF. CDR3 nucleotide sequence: TGTGCCAGCAGCCCCCAAGGGGGCCTAGAGACCCAGTACTTC.

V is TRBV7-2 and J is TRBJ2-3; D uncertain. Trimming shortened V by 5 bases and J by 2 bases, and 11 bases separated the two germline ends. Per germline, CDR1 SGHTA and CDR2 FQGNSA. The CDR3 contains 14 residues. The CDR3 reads CASSPLSSTDTQYF. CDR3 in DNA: TGTGCCAGCAGCCCCTTAAGTTCCACAGATACGCAGTATTTT.

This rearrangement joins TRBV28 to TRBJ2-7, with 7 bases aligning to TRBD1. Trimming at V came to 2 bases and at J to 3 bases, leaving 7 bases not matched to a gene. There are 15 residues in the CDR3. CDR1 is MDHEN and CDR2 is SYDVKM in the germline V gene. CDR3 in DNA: TGTGCCAGCAGTTTACCCGGGACAGCTGGCTACGAGCAGTACTTC. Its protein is CASSLPGTAGYEQYF.

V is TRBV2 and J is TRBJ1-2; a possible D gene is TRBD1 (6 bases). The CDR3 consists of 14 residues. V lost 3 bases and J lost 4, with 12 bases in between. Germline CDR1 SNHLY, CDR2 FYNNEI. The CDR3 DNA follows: TGTGCCAGCAGTGAGGAGGGGGTCGGCTATGGCTACACCTTC. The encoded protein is CASSEEGVGYGYTF.

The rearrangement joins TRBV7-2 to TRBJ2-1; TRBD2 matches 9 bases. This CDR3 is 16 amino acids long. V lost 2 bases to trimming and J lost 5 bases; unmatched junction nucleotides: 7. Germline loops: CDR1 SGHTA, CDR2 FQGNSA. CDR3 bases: TGTGCCAGCAGCTTAAGACTAGCGGCCCTCAACAATGAGCAGTTCTTC. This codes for CASSLRLAALNNEQFF. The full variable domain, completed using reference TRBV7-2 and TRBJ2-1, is GAGVSQSPSNKVTEKGKDVELRCDPISGHTALYWYRQSLGQGLEFLIYFQGNSAPDKSGLPSDRFSAERTGGSVSTLTIQRTQQEDSAVYLCASSLRLAALNNEQFFGPGTRLTVL.

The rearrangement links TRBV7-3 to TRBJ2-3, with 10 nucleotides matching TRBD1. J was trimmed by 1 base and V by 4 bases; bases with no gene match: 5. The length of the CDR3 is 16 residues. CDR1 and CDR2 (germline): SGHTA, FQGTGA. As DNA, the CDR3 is TGTGCCAGCAGCTCGGACAGGGGGTTCGGCACAGATACGCAGTATTTT. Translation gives CASSSDRGFGTDTQYF. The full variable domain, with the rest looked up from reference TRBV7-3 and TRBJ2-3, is GAGVSQTPSNKVTEKGKYVELRCDPISGHTALYWYRQSLGQGPEFLIYFQGTGAADDSGLPNDRFFAVRPEGSVSTLKIQRTERGDSAVYLCASSSDRGFGTDTQYFGPGTRLTVL.

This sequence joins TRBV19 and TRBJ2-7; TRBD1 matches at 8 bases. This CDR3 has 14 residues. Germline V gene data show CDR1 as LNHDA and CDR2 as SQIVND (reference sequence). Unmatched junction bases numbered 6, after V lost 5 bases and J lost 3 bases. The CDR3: CASSGAGGVYEQYF. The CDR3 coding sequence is TGTGCCAGTAGTGGGGCAGGGGGCGTCTACGAGCAGTACTTC.

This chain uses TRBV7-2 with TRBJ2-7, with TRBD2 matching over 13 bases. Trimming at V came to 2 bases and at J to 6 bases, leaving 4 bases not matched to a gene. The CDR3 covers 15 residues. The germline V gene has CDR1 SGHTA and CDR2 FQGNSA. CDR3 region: CASSLRTSGGAEQYF. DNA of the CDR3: TGTGCCAGCAGCTTAAGGACTAGCGGGGGCGCCGAGCAGTACTTC.